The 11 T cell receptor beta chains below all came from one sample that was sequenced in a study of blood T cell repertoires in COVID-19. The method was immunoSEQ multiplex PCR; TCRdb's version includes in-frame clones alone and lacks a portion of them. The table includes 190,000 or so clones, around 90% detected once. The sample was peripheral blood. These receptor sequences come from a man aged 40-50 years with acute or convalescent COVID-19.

The CDR3 DNA is TGTGCCAGCAGCTTAGCGGGGGAGAGCTCCTACAATGAGCAGTTCTTC. This sequence encodes CASSLAGESSYNEQFF. This chain joins TRBV13 and TRBJ2-1, with a tentative D call TRBD2 (6 bases). Germline CDR1 reads PRHDT; CDR2 reads FYEKMQ (reference sequence). This CDR3 has 16 residues. V lost 1 base, J lost 0 bases, and 10 bases lay in between. Based on the CDR3 plus reference TRBV13 and TRBJ2-1, the full variable domain is AAGVIQSPRHLIKEKRETATLKCYPIPRHDTVYWYQQGPGQDPQFLISFYEKMQSDKGSIPDRFSAQQFSDYHSELNMSSLELGDSALYFCASSLAGESSYNEQFFGPGTRLTVL.

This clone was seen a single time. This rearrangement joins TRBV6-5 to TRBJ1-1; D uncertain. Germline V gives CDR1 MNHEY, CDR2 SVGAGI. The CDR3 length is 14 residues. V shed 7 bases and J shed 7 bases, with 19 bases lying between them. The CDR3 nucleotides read TGTGCCAGCACACAGACCGCTCTCTCCCTTGAAGCTTTCTTT. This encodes CASTQTALSLEAFF.

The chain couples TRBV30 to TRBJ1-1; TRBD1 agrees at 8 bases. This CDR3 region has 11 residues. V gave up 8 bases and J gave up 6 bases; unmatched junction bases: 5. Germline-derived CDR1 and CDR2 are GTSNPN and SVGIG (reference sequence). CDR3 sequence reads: CALSTGAEAFF. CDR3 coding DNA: TGTGCCCTCTCGACAGGGGCTGAAGCTTTCTTT.

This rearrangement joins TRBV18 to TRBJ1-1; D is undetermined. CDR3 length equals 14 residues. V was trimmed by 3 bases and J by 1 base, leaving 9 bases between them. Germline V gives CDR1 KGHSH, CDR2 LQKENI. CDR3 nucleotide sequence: TGTGCCAGCTCACCTTGGGAGGGGAACACTGAAGCTTTCTTT. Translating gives CASSPWEGNTEAFF.

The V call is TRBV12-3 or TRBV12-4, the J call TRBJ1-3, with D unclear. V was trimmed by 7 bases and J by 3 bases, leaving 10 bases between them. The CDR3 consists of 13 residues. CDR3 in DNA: TGTGCCAGCACCGTATCGGGTGGAAACACCATATATTTT. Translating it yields CASTVSGGNTIYF.

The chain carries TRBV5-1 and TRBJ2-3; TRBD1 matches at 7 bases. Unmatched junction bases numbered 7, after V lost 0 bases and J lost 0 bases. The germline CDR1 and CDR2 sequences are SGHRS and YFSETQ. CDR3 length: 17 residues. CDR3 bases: TGCGCCAGCAGCTTGGGCCTGACAGGGAAGAGCACAGATACGCAGTATTTT. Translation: CASSLGLTGKSTDTQYF. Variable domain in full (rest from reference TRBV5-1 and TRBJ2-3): KAGVTQTPRYLIKTRGQQVTLSCSPISGHRSVSWYQQTPGQGLQFLFEYFSETQRNKGNFPGRFSGRQFSNSRSEMNVSTLELGDSALYLCASSLGLTGKSTDTQYFGPGTRLTVL.

As DNA, the CDR3 is TGTGCCAGCAGGGGAGAGGTTTCGGATGGCTACACCTTC. It codes for CASRGEVSDGYTF. The chain has TRBV2 and TRBJ1-2; D gene ambiguous. V lost 6 bases, J lost 6 bases, and 14 bases lay in between. This CDR3 is 13 amino acids long. Per germline, CDR1 SNHLY and CDR2 FYNNEI.

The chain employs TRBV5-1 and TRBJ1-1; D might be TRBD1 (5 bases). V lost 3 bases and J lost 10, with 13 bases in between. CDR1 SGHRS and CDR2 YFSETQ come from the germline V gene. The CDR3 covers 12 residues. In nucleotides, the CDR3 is TGCGCCAGCAGCTACCGGGGGATAGCAGCTTTCTTT. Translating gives CASSYRGIAAFF.

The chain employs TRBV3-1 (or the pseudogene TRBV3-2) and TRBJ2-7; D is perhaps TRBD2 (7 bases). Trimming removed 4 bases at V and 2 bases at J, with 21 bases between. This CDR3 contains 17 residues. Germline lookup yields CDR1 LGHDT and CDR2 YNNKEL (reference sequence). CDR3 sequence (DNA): TGTGCCAGCAGCCCCTACCCGGGGGGCCTATTCACCTACGAGCAGTACTTC. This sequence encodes CASSPYPGGLFTYEQYF.

CDR3 residues: CASSGDRGAHYEQYF. DNA for the CDR3: TGTGCCAGCAGCGGAGACAGGGGGGCTCACTACGAGCAGTACTTC. The rearrangement joins TRBV5-5 to TRBJ2-7; 9 nucleotides match TRBD1. Looked up from germline, CDR1 is SGHKS and CDR2 is YYEKEE (reference sequence). V was pared by 4 bases and J by 3 bases, with 8 bases of the junction left unmatched. The CDR3 loop spans 15 amino acids.

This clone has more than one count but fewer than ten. In DNA, the CDR3 is TGTGCCAGCAGTGTTCGGACAGGGCCAAGCTACGAGCAGTACTTC. Encoded protein: CASSVRTGPSYEQYF. The chain has TRBV2 and TRBJ2-7; TRBD1 agrees at 8 bases. This CDR3 contains 15 residues. CDR1 SNHLY and CDR2 FYNNEI come from the germline V gene. Trimming removed 4 bases from V and 3 bases from J; junction bases left unmatched: 8.